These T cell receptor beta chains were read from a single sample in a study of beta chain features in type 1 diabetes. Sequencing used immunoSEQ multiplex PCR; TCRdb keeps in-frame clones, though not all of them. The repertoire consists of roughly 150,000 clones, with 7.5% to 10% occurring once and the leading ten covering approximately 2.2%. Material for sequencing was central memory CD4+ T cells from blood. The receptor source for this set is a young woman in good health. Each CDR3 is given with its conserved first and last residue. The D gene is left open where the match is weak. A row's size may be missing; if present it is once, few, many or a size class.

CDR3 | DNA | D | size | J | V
CASSRELEGTQYF | TGTGCCAGCAGCCGAGAACTAGAGGGTACGCAGTATTTT | - | few | TRBJ2-3 | TRBV11-2
CASSLMAGGEETQYF | TGCGCCAGCAGCTTGATGGCGGGGGGGGAAGAGACCCAGTACTTC | TRBD2 | - | TRBJ2-5 | TRBV5-1
CASRHNTGELFF | TGTGCCAGCAGACATAACACCGGGGAGCTGTTTTTT | - | many | TRBJ2-2 | TRBV7-2
CASSEFLGTDYGYTF | TGTGCCAGCAGTGAATTCCTTGGGACAGACTATGGCTACACCTTC | TRBD1 | - | TRBJ1-2 | TRBV25-1
CASSPGQHYEQYF | TGTGCCAGCAGCCCAGGACAACACTACGAGCAGTACTTC | - | few | TRBJ2-7 | TRBV7-2
CASSRRQGAYGYTF | TGTGCCAGCAGCCGACGACAGGGAGCGTATGGCTACACCTTC | TRBD1 | few | TRBJ1-2 | TRBV13
CASSQQGASTGELFF | TGTGCCAGCAGCCAACAGGGGGCGAGCACCGGGGAGCTGTTTTTT | TRBD1 | few | TRBJ2-2 | TRBV6-5
CAWSSGGNQPQHF | TGTGCCTGGAGCTCCGGGGGCAATCAGCCCCAGCATTTT | - | few | TRBJ1-5 | TRBV30
CASRLGLAGMGNEQFF | TGTGCCAGCAGACTCGGACTAGCGGGAATGGGTAATGAGCAGTTCTTC | TRBD2 | - | TRBJ2-1 | TRBV27
CASSLGSGGTQYF | TGTGCCAGCAGCTTGGGGTCAGGGGGGACCCAGTACTTC | TRBD1 | few | TRBJ2-5 | TRBV11-2
CASSLVQGLAGSPFF | TGTGCCAGCAGCTTAGTCCAAGGACTAGCGGGGTCCCCGTTCTTC | TRBD2 | few | TRBJ2-1 | TRBV7-9
CSVSGGGKNIQYF | TGCAGCGTCTCAGGTGGGGGGAAAAACATTCAGTACTTC | - | few | TRBJ2-4 | TRBV29-1
CAWSAKAKNIQYF | TGTGCCTGGAGTGCTAAAGCCAAAAACATTCAGTACTTC | - | few | TRBJ2-4 | TRBV30
CASSLDWQEDEQFF | TGTGCCAGCAGCTTGGATTGGCAGGAGGATGAGCAGTTCTTC | - | - | TRBJ2-1 | TRBV5-6
CATRGQGVGTQYF | TGTGCCACCCGGGGACAGGGGGTGGGGACCCAGTACTTC | TRBD1 | few | TRBJ2-5 | TRBV7-8
CASSVVGTSGEQFF | TGTGCCAGCAGCGTAGTAGGGACTAGCGGTGAGCAGTTCTTC | TRBD2 | - | TRBJ2-1 | TRBV9
CASSLAGTSGGRGQYF | TGTGCCAGCAGCTTAGCTGGGACTAGCGGGGGGAGAGGGCAGTACTTC | TRBD2 | - | TRBJ2-7 | TRBV7-2
CASSGGGGLVEGYTF | TGTGCCAGCAGCGGGGGAGGGGGACTTGTTGAGGGCTACACCTTC | - | few | TRBJ1-2 | TRBV9
CASSSSGWGREQYF | TGTGCCAGCAGCTCCAGCGGGTGGGGTAGGGAGCAGTACTTC | - | - | TRBJ2-7 | TRBV7-9
CASSENSVVAGSVQYF | TGTGCCAGCAGTGAAAATTCGGTAGTAGCGGGAAGCGTGCAGTACTTC | TRBD2 | - | TRBJ2-7 | TRBV2
CASRPTGPGTDTQYF | TGTGCCAGCAGGCCGACAGGCCCGGGCACAGATACGCAGTATTTT | - | - | TRBJ2-3 | TRBV6-1
CASSFEETQYF | TGTGCCAGCAGCTTCGAAGAGACCCAGTACTTC | - | - | TRBJ2-5 | TRBV11-3
CASSLGGGGYNEQFF | TGTGCCAGCAGCTTGGGGGGCGGGGGCTACAATGAGCAGTTCTTC | TRBD2 | few | TRBJ2-1 | TRBV5-4
CASSLAPGDEQYF | TGTGCCAGCAGCTTGGCCCCGGGGGACGAGCAGTACTTC | - | few | TRBJ2-7 | TRBV5-6
CASSPTGSGMNTEAFF | TGTGCCAGCTCACCAACCGGGTCCGGCATGAACACTGAAGCTTTCTTT | - | few | TRBJ1-1 | TRBV18
CASSSKTGTGTSYEQYF | TGTGCCAGCTCATCCAAGACCGGGACAGGCACCTCCTACGAGCAGTACTTC | TRBD1 | - | TRBJ2-7 | TRBV18
CASSFRLAGGGPTF | TGTGCCAGCAGCTTCAGACTAGCGGGGGGGGGCCCCACCTTC | TRBD2 | few | TRBJ2-7 | TRBV27
CASSPRTAPGGYTF | TGTGCCAGCTCACCACGTACGGCTCCGGGGGGCTACACCTTC | - | few | TRBJ1-2 | TRBV18
CASSVGTASYEQYF | TGTGCCAGCAGCGTAGGGACAGCTTCCTACGAGCAGTACTTC | - | few | TRBJ2-7 | TRBV9
CASSFDREGAFF | TGTGCCAGCAGCTTCGACAGGGAAGGGGCTTTCTTT | TRBD1 | few | TRBJ1-1 | TRBV7-9
CASSQQLGQSDTQYF | TGTGCCAGCAGCCAGCAGCTGGGACAGTCGGATACGCAGTATTTT | TRBD1 | many | TRBJ2-3 | TRBV14
CASISKLEPNTGELFF | TGTGCCAGCATCAGTAAACTAGAGCCGAACACCGGGGAGCTGTTTTTT | - | few | TRBJ2-2 | TRBV4-2
CASSLNVAPDTQYF | TGTGCCAGCAGCTTAAATGTGGCCCCGGATACGCAGTATTTT | - | - | TRBJ2-3 | TRBV7-2
CASSQDLGFSTF | TGTGCCAGCAGCCAAGATCTAGGCTTCTCCACCTTC | - | few | TRBJ1-2 | TRBV14
CSVERGLNTEAFF | TGCAGCGTTGAGCGAGGGTTGAACACTGAAGCTTTCTTT | - | - | TRBJ1-1 | TRBV29-1
CASSLATGTGELFF | TGTGCCAGCAGCTTAGCGACAGGCACCGGGGAGCTGTTTTTT | - | - | TRBJ2-2 | TRBV7-8
CASSLAGGTNTYEQYF | TGTGCCAGCAGCTTGGCCGGGGGGACCAATACCTACGAGCAGTACTTC | TRBD2 | - | TRBJ2-7 | TRBV5-4
CASSRQPAGPYNEQFF | TGTGCCAGCAGCCGCCAGCCGGCAGGCCCCTACAATGAGCAGTTCTTC | - | - | TRBJ2-1 | TRBV7-2
CASGRASGNTEAFF | TGTGCCAGCGGGCGGGCATCGGGGAACACTGAAGCTTTCTTT | - | - | TRBJ1-1 | TRBV6-1
CASSPPQQGVYNEQFF | TGTGCCAGCAGCCCTCCTCAACAGGGTGTTTACAATGAGCAGTTCTTC | - | few | TRBJ2-1 | TRBV7-2
CASSLGLTEAFF | TGTGCCAGCAGCTTAGGACTCACTGAAGCTTTCTTT | - | few | TRBJ1-1 | TRBV7-2
CASSLMSGGADTQYF | TGCGCCAGCAGCTTGATGTCAGGGGGCGCAGATACGCAGTATTTT | TRBD1 | few | TRBJ2-3 | TRBV5-1
CASATTAEYQETQYF | TGTGCCAGCGCAACTACCGCGGAGTACCAAGAGACCCAGTACTTC | - | few | TRBJ2-5 | TRBV9
CASSAYRAGTDTQYF | TGTGCCAGCAGCGCGTACAGGGCGGGCACAGATACGCAGTATTTT | - | few | TRBJ2-3 | TRBV9
CASSLPGGSNEQFF | TGCGCCAGCAGCTTGCCGGGAGGTTCCAATGAGCAGTTCTTC | TRBD2 | few | TRBJ2-1 | TRBV5-1
CSVEGQANTEAFF | TGCAGCGTTGAAGGACAGGCCAACACTGAAGCTTTCTTT | - | - | TRBJ1-1 | TRBV29-1
CASSSDRRRWFF | TGTGCCAGCAGTTCGGACAGGCGTCGATGGTTCTTC | TRBD1 | - | TRBJ2-1 | TRBV6-4
CASSPNPAGVGGYTF | TGTGCCAGCAGTCCTAACCCGGCAGGGGTTGGGGGCTACACCTTC | - | - | TRBJ1-2 | TRBV7-6
CATRAAGGSYEQYF | TGTGCCACCAGAGCGGCCGGCGGGTCCTACGAGCAGTACTTC | - | few | TRBJ2-7 | TRBV15
CASSLGGGSSAYNEQFF | TGTGCCAGCAGCTTAGGCGGGGGCAGCTCAGCCTACAATGAGCAGTTCTTC | - | - | TRBJ2-1 | TRBV7-2
CASSQQGRAGELFF | TGTGCCAGCAGCCAACAGGGGCGGGCCGGGGAGCTGTTTTTT | - | many | TRBJ2-2 | TRBV14
CASSSTPRAIDTQYF | TGTGCCAGCAGCTCAACACCGAGGGCTATAGATACGCAGTATTTT | - | - | TRBJ2-3 | TRBV7-2
CASSLGLIESYGYTF | TGTGCCAGCAGCTTGGGCCTAATTGAATCCTATGGCTACACCTTC | - | few | TRBJ1-2 | TRBV5-4
CAISVAEGNTGELFF | TGTGCCATCAGTGTAGCGGAGGGGAACACCGGGGAGCTGTTTTTT | - | - | TRBJ2-2 | TRBV10-3
CASSSPAGQYEQYF | TGTGCCAGCAGTTCTCCGGCGGGACAGTACGAGCAGTACTTC | - | - | TRBJ2-7 | TRBV28